Each of the 10 T cell receptor beta chains below was sequenced from the same sample in a study of response to subunit inactivated influenza vaccine. TCRdb fed the RT-PCR reads into MiXCR, producing one record per CDR3 protein. The table lists about 780,000 distinct CDR3 sequences, approximately 17% of them singletons. The specimen was PBMCs from blood, collected more than 4 days after vaccination. These receptors all come from a man in his fifties or sixties who received an inactivated influenza vaccine.

This sequence joins TRBV11-2 and TRBJ2-5; TRBD2 might be the D (6 bases). Germline CDR1 is SGHAT and CDR2 is FQNNGV. V was trimmed by 4 bases and J by 2 bases, leaving 8 bases between them. The CDR3 consists of 13 residues. For the CDR3, the DNA is TGTGCCAGCAGCTGGGGACTGCAAGAGACCCAGTACTTC. Its translation: CASSWGLQETQYF.

This clonotype was seen a handful of times. The gene calls are TRBV28 and TRBJ1-1; D uncertain. From germline, CDR1 is MDHEN and CDR2 SYDVKM. Trimming stripped 6 bases from V and 4 bases from J, with 6 bases between. The CDR3 is 11 amino acids. CDR3: CASRGTTEAFF. As DNA, the CDR3 is TGTGCCAGCAGGGGTACCACTGAAGCTTTCTTT.

This chain connects TRBV10-3 to TRBJ2-4, with 7 bases identical to TRBD1. The CDR3 runs to 16 residues. V lost 6 bases and J lost 5; bases outside the gene matches: 13. CDR1 ENHRY and CDR2 SYGVKD come from the germline V gene. CDR3 nucleotide sequence: TGTGCCATCAGCCAAACCGATTCGGGACAGCAAAACATTCAGTACTTC. This gives the protein CAISQTDSGQQNIQYF.

The CDR3 nucleotides read TGCAGTGCTAGTAAAGGGACAGGGATCAATGAGCAGTTCTTC. Translation gives CSASKGTGINEQFF. The V call is TRBV20-1, the J call TRBJ2-1; 9 bases are a match to TRBD1. Germline assignment: CDR1 DFQATT and CDR2 SNEGSKA (reference sequence). The CDR3 spans 14 residues. V gave up 3 bases and J gave up 6 bases; unmatched junction bases: 6.

The chain joins TRBV10-3 to TRBJ2-7, with 9 bases matching TRBD2. Germline-derived CDR1 and CDR2 are ENHRY and SYGVKD. The trim removed 6 bases at V and 6 bases at J, leaving 9 bases unmatched. The CDR3 has 14 residues. DNA of the CDR3: TGTGCCATCAGCTCCGGGACTAGCAGCATCGAGCAGTACTTC. Protein: CAISSGTSSIEQYF.

The rearrangement joins TRBV12-3 or TRBV12-4 to TRBJ2-3; TRBD2 matches at 9 bases. V gave up 7 bases and J gave up 6 bases; unmatched junction bases: 8. The CDR3 is made up of 14 amino acids. The CDR3 DNA follows: TGTGCCAGCAAAGGCGGGGGGGCGGACGATACGCAGTATTTT. Translating gives CASKGGGADDTQYF.

The rearrangement links TRBV20-1 to TRBJ1-2, with a possible D match to TRBD1 (6 bases). Trimming left V 2 bases short and J 7 bases short, with 14 bases between. CDR3 size: 13 residues. Per germline, CDR1 DFQATT and CDR2 SNEGSKA (reference sequence). CDR3 bases: TGCAGTGCTAGAACCTCAGGGGAGGGTGGCTACACCTTC. Its protein is CSARTSGEGGYTF.

This clonotype was seen more than once but under ten times. The chain combines TRBV7-2 with TRBJ1-2; perhaps TRBD1 as D (5 bases). The CDR3 contains 17 residues. CDR1 is SGHTA, CDR2 FQGNSA, per germline. V gave up 5 bases and J gave up 3 bases, with 22 bases separating them. CDR3 coding DNA: TGTGCCAGCAGCCCTACACTCGCCCGAGGGGTTGACTATGGCTACACCTTC. Its protein is CASSPTLARGVDYGYTF. The full variable domain, completed using reference TRBV7-2 and TRBJ1-2, is GAGVSQSPSNKVTEKGKDVELRCDPISGHTALYWYRQSLGQGLEFLIYFQGNSAPDKSGLPSDRFSAERTGGSVSTLTIQRTQQEDSAVYLCASSPTLARGVDYGYTFGSGTRLTVV.

The V and J genes are TRBV25-1 and TRBJ2-5; D is perhaps TRBD1 or TRBD2 (6 bases each). CDR3 size: 17 residues. CDR1 is MGHDK, CDR2 SYGVNS, per germline. V was trimmed by 2 bases and J by 6 bases, leaving 22 bases between them. The CDR3 spells CASSESSGAGAGKTQYF. Written as DNA, the CDR3 is TGTGCCAGCAGTGAAAGCAGTGGGGCAGGGGCGGGGAAGACCCAGTACTTC.

In its sample, this clonotype was seen a few times. The rearrangement joins TRBV4-2 to TRBJ2-7; no clear D gene. The germline V gene encodes CDR1 LGHNA and CDR2 YNFKEQ. The CDR3 length is 15 residues. The V end was cut by 5 bases, the J end by 0 bases, with 14 bases between. Here the CDR3 reads CASSARLTDSYEQYF. DNA for the CDR3: TGTGCCAGCAGCGCCCGACTGACTGACTCCTACGAGCAGTACTTC.